Shown below are 22 T cell receptor beta chains from a single sample sequenced in a study of patients and donors after allogeneic stem cell transplantation. TCRdb itself ran the RT-PCR reads through MiXCR, one entry per CDR3 protein. This sample carries around 10,000 distinct CDR3 sequences, roughly a fifth of them seen once, and the ten largest clones take more than 50%. Sequencing was performed on blood, either unsorted or a sorted T cell fraction (not recorded which). The receptors shown here come from a human donor who was either an allogeneic HSCT recipient or a stem cell or donor lymphocyte infusion donor (not recorded which). It is not recorded whose cells these are; they may come from a transplant donor.

This clonotype has a handful of counts. The chain employs TRBV6-4 and TRBJ2-7; 7 bases match TRBD2. This CDR3 has 16 residues. J lost 6 bases, V lost 5 bases, and 16 bases had no gene match. The germline CDR1 and CDR2 sequences are MRHNA and SNTAGT. The CDR3 DNA reads as TGTGCCAGCAGTAGCAAGAGGAGGACGTCGGGAGGCGAGCAGTACTTC. It yields the protein CASSSKRRTSGGEQYF.

In this sample, this clonotype turned up many times. The rearrangement uses TRBV7-9 and TRBJ1-6, with D perhaps matching TRBD1 (5 bases). The V and J ends lost 1 base and 7 bases respectively, with 17 bases between them. The CDR3 length is 17 residues. Germline CDR1 and CDR2: SEHNR and FQNEAQ (reference sequence). As DNA, the CDR3 is TGTGCCAGCAGCTTAGAGATTGGGACCTCATCAAATTCACCCCTCCACTTT. Translating gives CASSLEIGTSSNSPLHF.

A few counts support this clonotype. J is TRBJ2-7 and V is TRBV19; 7 bases agree with TRBD1. Trimming cost V 4 bases and J 2 bases; bases outside gene matches: 14. Germline V lookup: CDR1 LNHDA, CDR2 SQIVND (reference sequence). The CDR3 length is 17 residues. The CDR3 DNA sequence: TGTGCCAGTAGTAGCGGATTCCGGACAGGATGGACCTACGAGCAGTACTTC. Its protein product is CASSSGFRTGWTYEQYF. The full variable domain, in which reference TRBV19 and TRBJ2-7 provide the parts outside the CDR3, is DGGITQSPKYLFRKEGQNVTLSCEQNLNHDAMYWYRQDPGQGLRLIYYSQIVNDFQKGDIAEGYSVSREKKESFPLTVTSAQKNPTAFYLCASSSGFRTGWTYEQYFGPGTRLTVT.

This clonotype was found many times. The chain couples TRBV7-9 to TRBJ2-1, with 7 nucleotides matching TRBD2. V gave up 0 bases and J gave up 5 bases; unmatched junction bases: 7. The CDR3 consists of 16 residues. Per germline, CDR1 SEHNR and CDR2 FQNEAQ (reference sequence). This CDR3 is CASSLAGSGANNEQFF. CDR3 coding DNA: TGTGCCAGCAGCTTAGCGGGAAGCGGGGCCAACAATGAGCAGTTCTTC.

This clonotype was seen more than once but under ten times. The rearrangement joins TRBV7-9 to TRBJ1-1, with D maybe TRBD1 (5 bases). The CDR3 has 13 amino acids. Trimming removed 3 bases at V and 2 bases at J, with 7 bases between. Germline V gene data show CDR1 as SEHNR and CDR2 as FQNEAQ (reference sequence). The chain's CDR3 is CASSFGGNTEAFF. In DNA form, the CDR3 reads TGTGCCAGCAGCTTTGGGGGAAACACTGAAGCTTTCTTT.

Only a few counts were recorded for this clonotype. The chain links TRBV6-5 to TRBJ1-1; no clear D gene. The CDR3 contains 14 residues. Per germline, CDR1 MNHEY and CDR2 SVGAGI. Trimming took off 0 bases at V and 0 bases at J, with 5 bases between the two ends. The CDR3 nucleotides are TGTGCCAGCAGTTACTCAGGACTGAACACTGAAGCTTTCTTT. Protein product: CASSYSGLNTEAFF.

The gene calls are TRBV6-5 and TRBJ2-1; a weak D match, TRBD1 (5 bases). Trimming pared 6 bases from V and 1 base from J, leaving 13 bases between. The germline gives CDR1 MNHEY, CDR2 SVGAGI. The CDR3 totals 15 residues. CDR3 in DNA: TGTGCCAGCAGCTTTGGACACGATTCCTACAATGAGCAGTTCTTC. Translation: CASSFGHDSYNEQFF.

The chain links TRBV20-1 to TRBJ2-7; D gene unclear. Germline lookup yields CDR1 DFQATT and CDR2 SNEGSKA (reference sequence). The CDR3 length is 13 residues. Trimming removed 3 bases from V and 6 bases from J, with 15 bases in between. CDR3 sequence: CSASDGLTGEQYF. CDR3 in DNA: TGCAGTGCTAGCGACGGGTTAACGGGCGAGCAGTACTTC.

This clonotype was detected ten times or more. This rearrangement joins TRBV4-2 to TRBJ1-6, with D possibly matching TRBD1 (6 bases). V gave up 0 bases and J gave up 11 bases, with 14 bases separating them. This CDR3 is 15 amino acids long. From germline, CDR1 is LGHNA and CDR2 YNFKEQ. The CDR3: CASSQDRGGLPPLHF. The CDR3 bases are TGTGCCAGCAGCCAAGATAGGGGGGGTTTGCCACCCCTCCACTTT.

V usage is TRBV11-2 and J usage is TRBJ1-2; TRBD1 might be the D (5 bases). The V end lost 4 bases, the J end lost 4 bases, and 7 bases lay between the germline ends. Germline values: CDR1 SGHAT, CDR2 FQNNGV. This CDR3 contains 12 residues. The DNA of the CDR3 is TGTGCCAGCAGCTCCGGGGCCTATGGCTACACCTTC. Protein: CASSSGAYGYTF.

The chain is built from TRBV7-3 and TRBJ1-2, with a tentative D call TRBD1 (6 bases). The CDR3 is made up of 15 amino acids. V lost 5 bases and J 4 bases, leaving 17 bases between the germline ends. Germline assignment: CDR1 SGHTA and CDR2 FQGTGA. The CDR3 bases are TGTGCCAGCAGCCCCAGAGGGGGTGACGGCTATGGCTACACCTTC. It is translated as CASSPRGGDGYGYTF. The full variable domain, with the rest looked up from reference TRBV7-3 and TRBJ1-2, is GAGVSQTPSNKVTEKGKYVELRCDPISGHTALYWYRQSLGQGPEFLIYFQGTGAADDSGLPNDRFFAVRPEGSVSTLKIQRTERGDSAVYLCASSPRGGDGYGYTFGSGTRLTVV.

Ten or more counts support this clonotype. The chain links TRBV6-5 to TRBJ1-5, with 11 nucleotides matching TRBD1. After removal of 6 bases from V and 7 bases from J, the junction contained 2 bases not matched to a gene. The CDR3 has 13 residues. CDR1 and CDR2 from the germline V gene are MNHEY and SVGAGI. CDR3 DNA sequence: TGTGCCAGCAGGGGACAGGGGGACCAGCCCCAGCATTTT. Amino acid sequence: CASRGQGDQPQHF.

The chain joins TRBV6-1 to TRBJ2-2, with 9 positions matching TRBD1. The CDR3 extends over 14 amino acids. Germline CDR1 reads MNHNS; CDR2 reads SASEGT. V trimming: 6 bases; J trimming: 5 bases; junction bases outside the gene matches: 4. Here the CDR3 reads CASRTGGPTGELFF. In DNA form, the CDR3 reads TGTGCCAGCAGAACAGGGGGCCCGACCGGGGAGCTGTTTTTT.

This rearrangement joins TRBV29-1 to TRBJ2-5; TRBD2 matches 8 bases. There are 14 residues in the CDR3. Germline lookup yields CDR1 SQVTM and CDR2 ANQGSEA. V shed 7 bases and J 0 bases; nucleotides not matched to a gene: 7. CDR3 sequence reads: CSALSGAYQETQYF. DNA for the CDR3: TGCAGCGCCCTTAGCGGGGCATACCAAGAGACCCAGTACTTC.

The chain employs TRBV6-6 and TRBJ2-2; weak D call: TRBD2 (7 bases). The CDR3 has 16 residues. Germline V gives CDR1 MNHNY, CDR2 SVGAGI (reference sequence). V lost 2 bases and J lost 6, with 16 bases in between. CDR3 loop: CASSYNAGATAGELFF. In DNA form, the CDR3 reads TGTGCCAGCAGTTACAATGCGGGGGCTACAGCCGGGGAGCTGTTTTTT.

This clonotype has at least ten counts. The genes are TRBV27 and TRBJ1-5; D call uncertain. Deletions cut 5 bases from V and 0 bases from J, with 8 bases between. The CDR3 sequence is 14 residues long. From germline, CDR1 is MNHEY and CDR2 SMNVEV (reference sequence). The CDR3 loop reads CASSRRYSNQPQHF. The CDR3 DNA follows: TGTGCCAGCAGTAGGCGTTATAGCAATCAGCCCCAGCATTTT.

The J gene is TRBJ2-3, the V gene TRBV15; 9 bases match TRBD2. CDR3 length: 16 amino acids. The germline gives CDR1 LNHNV, CDR2 YYDKDF (reference sequence). With V trimmed by 1 base and J by 1 base, 3 bases remained unmatched. The CDR3 DNA is TGTGCCACCAGCAGAGTTCGCGGGGGGGGCACAGATACGCAGTATTTT. Protein: CATSRVRGGGTDTQYF.

The chain employs TRBV7-2 and TRBJ2-2, with 7 bases aligning to TRBD1. The germline V gene has CDR1 SGHTA and CDR2 FQGNSA. The CDR3 has 17 amino acids. After removal of 1 base from V and 0 bases from J, the junction contained 5 bases not matched to a gene. This chain's CDR3 is CASSLVSGGANTGELFF. CDR3 DNA sequence: TGTGCCAGCAGCTTAGTGTCAGGGGGTGCGAACACCGGGGAGCTGTTTTTT.

This sequence joins TRBV25-1 and TRBJ2-3; 10 bases agree with TRBD1. This CDR3 contains 16 residues. Per germline, CDR1 MGHDK and CDR2 SYGVNS. V gave up 3 bases and J gave up 6 bases; unmatched junction bases: 9. Here the CDR3 DNA reads TGTGCCAGCAGTGAGACAGGGGGCTTGCTAAGGGATACGCAGTATTTT. Protein product: CASSETGGLLRDTQYF.

This chain joins TRBV7-6 and TRBJ2-2; 7 nucleotides line up with TRBD1. The trim removed 5 bases at V and 0 bases at J, leaving 9 bases unmatched. The length of the CDR3 is 17 residues. Germline V gene data show CDR1 as SGHVS and CDR2 as FNYEAQ. The CDR3 spells CASSPSRQGSNTGELFF. The CDR3 DNA reads TGTGCCAGCAGCCCCTCCAGACAGGGCTCGAACACCGGGGAGCTGTTTTTT. The complete variable domain, with remaining parts taken from reference TRBV7-6 and TRBJ2-2, reads GAGVSQSPRYKVTKRGQDVALRCDPISGHVSLYWYRQALGQGPEFLTYFNYEAQQDKSGLPNDRFSAERPEGSISTLTIQRTEQRDSAMYRCASSPSRQGSNTGELFFGEGSRLTVL.

This clonotype occurred many times. This rearrangement joins TRBV2 to TRBJ1-2; the match to TRBD1 covers 9 bases. CDR1 and CDR2 from the germline V gene are SNHLY and FYNNEI. The ends lost 6 bases at V and 8 bases at J; junction bases unmatched: 7. The CDR3 runs to 13 residues. CDR3 protein: CASSRDRAGGYTF. The CDR3 DNA reads TGTGCCAGCAGCCGGGACAGGGCAGGGGGCTACACCTTC.

The chain couples TRBV20-1 to TRBJ1-1, with TRBD1 matching over 8 bases. After removal of 3 bases from V and 3 bases from J, the junction contained 9 bases not matched to a gene. The CDR3 loop spans 15 amino acids. Germline V lookup: CDR1 DFQATT, CDR2 SNEGSKA (reference sequence). DNA of the CDR3: TGCAGTGCTAGGGGCCAGGGGGCGGTTTACACTGAAGCTTTCTTT. This gives the protein CSARGQGAVYTEAFF.